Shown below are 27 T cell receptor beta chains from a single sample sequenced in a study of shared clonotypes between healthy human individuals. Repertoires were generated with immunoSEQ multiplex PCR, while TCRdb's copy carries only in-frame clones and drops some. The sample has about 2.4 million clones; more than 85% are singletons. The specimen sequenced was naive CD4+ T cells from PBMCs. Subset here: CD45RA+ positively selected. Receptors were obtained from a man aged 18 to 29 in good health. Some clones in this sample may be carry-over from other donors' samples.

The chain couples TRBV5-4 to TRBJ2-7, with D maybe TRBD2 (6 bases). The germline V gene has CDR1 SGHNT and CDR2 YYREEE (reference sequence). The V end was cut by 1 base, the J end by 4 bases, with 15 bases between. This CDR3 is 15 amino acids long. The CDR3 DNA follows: TGTGCCAGCAGCTTGAAAGCGGGTGGCGGGTACGAGCAGTACTTC. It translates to CASSLKAGGGYEQYF.

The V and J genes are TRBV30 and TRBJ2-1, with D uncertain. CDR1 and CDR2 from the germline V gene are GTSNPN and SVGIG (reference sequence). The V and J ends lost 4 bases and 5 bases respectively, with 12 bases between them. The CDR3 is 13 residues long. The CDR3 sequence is CAWNWVKDNEQFF. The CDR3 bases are TGTGCCTGGAATTGGGTTAAAGACAATGAGCAGTTCTTC.

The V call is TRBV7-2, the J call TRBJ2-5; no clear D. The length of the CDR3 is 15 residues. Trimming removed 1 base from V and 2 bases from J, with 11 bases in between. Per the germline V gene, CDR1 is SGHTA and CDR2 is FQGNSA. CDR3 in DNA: TGTGCCAGCAGCTTAGTATGGGCAGAACAAGAGACCCAGTACTTC. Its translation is CASSLVWAEQETQYF.

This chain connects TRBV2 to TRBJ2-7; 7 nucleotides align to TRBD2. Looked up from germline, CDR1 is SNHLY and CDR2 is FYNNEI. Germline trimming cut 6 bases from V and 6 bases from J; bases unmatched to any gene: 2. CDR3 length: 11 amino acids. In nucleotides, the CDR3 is TGTGCCAGCAGAGCTAGCGGCGAGCAGTACTTC. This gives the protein CASRASGEQYF. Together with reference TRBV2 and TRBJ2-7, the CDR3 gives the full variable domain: EPEVTQTPSHQVTQMGQEVILRCVPISNHLYFYWYRQILGQKVEFLVSFYNNEISEKSEIFDDQFSVERPDGSNFTLKIRSTKLEDSAMYFCASRASGEQYFGPGTRLTVT.

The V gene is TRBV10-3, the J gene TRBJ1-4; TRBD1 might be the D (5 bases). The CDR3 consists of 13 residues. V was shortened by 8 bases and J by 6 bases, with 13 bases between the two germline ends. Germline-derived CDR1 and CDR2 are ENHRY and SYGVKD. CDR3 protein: CAISRGEYEKLFF. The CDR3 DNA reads TGTGCCATCTCCCGGGGGGAGTATGAAAAACTGTTTTTT.

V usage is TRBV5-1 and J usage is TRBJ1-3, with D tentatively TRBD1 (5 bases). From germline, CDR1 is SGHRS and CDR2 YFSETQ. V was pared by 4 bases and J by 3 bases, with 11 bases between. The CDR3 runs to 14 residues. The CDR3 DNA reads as TGCGCCAGCAGCGTCGAGGGACGTGGAAACACCATATATTTT. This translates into CASSVEGRGNTIYF.

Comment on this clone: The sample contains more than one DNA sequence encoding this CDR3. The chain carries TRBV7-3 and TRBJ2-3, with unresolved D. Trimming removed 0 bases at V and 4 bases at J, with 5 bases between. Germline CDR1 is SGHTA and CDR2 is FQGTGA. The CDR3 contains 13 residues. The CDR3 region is CASSLTSADTQYF. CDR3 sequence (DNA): TGTGCCAGCAGCTTAACTTCGGCAGATACGCAGTATTTT.

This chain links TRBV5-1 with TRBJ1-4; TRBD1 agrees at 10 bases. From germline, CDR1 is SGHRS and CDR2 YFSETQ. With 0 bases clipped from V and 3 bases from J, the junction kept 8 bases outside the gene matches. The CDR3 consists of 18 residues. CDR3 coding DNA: TGCGCCAGCAGCTTGGGACAGGGGGCCAGAATTGCTAATGAAAAACTGTTTTTT. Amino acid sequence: CASSLGQGARIANEKLFF.

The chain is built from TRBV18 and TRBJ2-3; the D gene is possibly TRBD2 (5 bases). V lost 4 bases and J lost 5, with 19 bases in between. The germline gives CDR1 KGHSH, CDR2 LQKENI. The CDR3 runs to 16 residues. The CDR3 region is CASSLKKALALDTQYF. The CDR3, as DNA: TGTGCCAGCTCACTAAAGAAAGCCCTAGCCCTAGATACGCAGTATTTT.

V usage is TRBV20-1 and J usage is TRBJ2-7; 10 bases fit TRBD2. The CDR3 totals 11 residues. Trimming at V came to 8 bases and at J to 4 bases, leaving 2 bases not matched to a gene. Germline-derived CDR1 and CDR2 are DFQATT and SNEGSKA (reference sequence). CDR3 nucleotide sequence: TGCAGTAGCGGGAGGGCTTACGAGCAGTACTTC. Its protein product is CSSGRAYEQYF.

The CDR3, as DNA: TGTGCCAGCATGGATACAGGGTCCGACACAGATACGCAGTATTTT. This translates into CASMDTGSDTDTQYF. This rearrangement joins TRBV28 to TRBJ2-3, with D possibly TRBD1 on 6 matching bases. The germline gives CDR1 MDHEN, CDR2 SYDVKM. V was pared by 7 bases and J by 2 bases, with 16 bases between. The length of the CDR3 is 15 residues.

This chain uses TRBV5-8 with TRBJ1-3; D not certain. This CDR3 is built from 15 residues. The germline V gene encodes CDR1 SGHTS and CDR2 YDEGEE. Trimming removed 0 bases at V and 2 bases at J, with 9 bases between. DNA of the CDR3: TGTGCCAGCAGCTTGGCGGGAAGGACTGGAAACACCATATATTTT. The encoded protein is CASSLAGRTGNTIYF. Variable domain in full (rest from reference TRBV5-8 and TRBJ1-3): EAGVTQSPTHLIKTRGQQATLRCSPISGHTSVYWYQQALGLGLQFLLWYDEGEERNRGNFPPRFSGRQFPNYSSELNVNALELEDSALYLCASSLAGRTGNTIYFGEGSWLTVV.

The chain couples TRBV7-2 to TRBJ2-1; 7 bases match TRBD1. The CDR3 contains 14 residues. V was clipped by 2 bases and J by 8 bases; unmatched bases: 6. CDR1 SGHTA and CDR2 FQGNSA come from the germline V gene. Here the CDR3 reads CASSLLRQGDEQFF. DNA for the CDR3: TGTGCCAGCAGCTTACTACGACAGGGTGATGAGCAGTTCTTC.

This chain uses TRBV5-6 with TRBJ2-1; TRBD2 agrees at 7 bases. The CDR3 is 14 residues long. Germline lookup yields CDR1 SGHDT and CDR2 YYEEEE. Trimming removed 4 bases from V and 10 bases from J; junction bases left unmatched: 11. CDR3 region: CASSPEGLGGEQFF. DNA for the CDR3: TGTGCCAGCAGCCCTGAGGGACTCGGGGGGGAGCAGTTCTTC.

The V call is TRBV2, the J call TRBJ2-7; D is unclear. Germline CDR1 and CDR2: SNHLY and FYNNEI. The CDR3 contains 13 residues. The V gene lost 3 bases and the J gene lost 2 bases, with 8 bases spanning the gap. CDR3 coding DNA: TGTGCCAGCAGTGAGGGCGGACCCTACGAGCAGTACTTC. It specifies CASSEGGPYEQYF.

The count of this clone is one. CDR3 in DNA: TGTGCCAGCAGCCGAACGGCTGGGCGGGGTAGCTCTGGGGCCAACGTCCTGACTTTC. Protein product: CASSRTAGRGSSGANVLTF. The gene calls are TRBV11-2 and TRBJ2-6; a weak D match, TRBD2 (6 bases). The CDR3 has 19 residues. Between the trimmed V and J ends, which lost 5 bases and 0 bases, there was a span of 20 bases. From germline, CDR1 is SGHAT and CDR2 FQNNGV.

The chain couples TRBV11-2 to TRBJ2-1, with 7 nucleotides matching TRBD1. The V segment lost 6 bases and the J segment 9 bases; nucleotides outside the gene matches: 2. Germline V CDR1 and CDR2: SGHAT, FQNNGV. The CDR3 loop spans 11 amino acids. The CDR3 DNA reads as TGTGCCAGCAGGACAGGGCTTGAGCAGTTCTTC. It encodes CASRTGLEQFF. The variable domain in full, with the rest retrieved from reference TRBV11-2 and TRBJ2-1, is EAGVAQSPRYKIIEKRQSVAFWCNPISGHATLYWYQQILGQGPKLLIQFQNNGVVDDSQLPKDRFSAERLKGVDSTLKIQPAKLEDSAVYLCASRTGLEQFFGPGTRLTVL.

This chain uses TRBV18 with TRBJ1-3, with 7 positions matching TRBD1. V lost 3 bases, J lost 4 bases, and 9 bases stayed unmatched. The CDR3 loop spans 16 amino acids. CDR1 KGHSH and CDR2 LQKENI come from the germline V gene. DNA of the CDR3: TGTGCCAGCTCACCCGTGACAGGGTCACTCGGAAACACCATATATTTT. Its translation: CASSPVTGSLGNTIYF.

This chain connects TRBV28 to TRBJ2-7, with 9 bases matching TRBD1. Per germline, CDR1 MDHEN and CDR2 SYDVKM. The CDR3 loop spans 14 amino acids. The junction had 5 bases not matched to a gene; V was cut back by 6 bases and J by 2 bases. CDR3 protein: CASRRTGAPYEQYF. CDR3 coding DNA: TGTGCCAGCAGAAGGACAGGGGCCCCCTACGAGCAGTACTTC.

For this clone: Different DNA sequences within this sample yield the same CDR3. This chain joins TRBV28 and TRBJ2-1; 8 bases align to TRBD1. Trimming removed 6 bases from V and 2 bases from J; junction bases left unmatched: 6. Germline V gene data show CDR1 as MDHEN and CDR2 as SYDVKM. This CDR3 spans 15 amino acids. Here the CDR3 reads CASSPPGGPYNEQFF. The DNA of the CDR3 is TGTGCCAGCAGCCCCCCAGGGGGCCCCTACAATGAGCAGTTCTTC.

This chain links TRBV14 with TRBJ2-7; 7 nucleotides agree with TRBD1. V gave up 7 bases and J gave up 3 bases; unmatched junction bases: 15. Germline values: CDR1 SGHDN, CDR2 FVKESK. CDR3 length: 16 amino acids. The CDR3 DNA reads TGTGCCAGCACTATGGGGAGTAGACAGGGTCTCTACGAGCAGTACTTC. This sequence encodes CASTMGSRQGLYEQYF.

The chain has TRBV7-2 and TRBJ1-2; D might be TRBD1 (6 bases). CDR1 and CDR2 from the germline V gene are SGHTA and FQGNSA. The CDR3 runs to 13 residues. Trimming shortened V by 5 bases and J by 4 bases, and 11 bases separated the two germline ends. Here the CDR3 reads CASSAGRGYGYTF. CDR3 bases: TGTGCCAGCAGCGCTGGCAGGGGCTATGGCTACACCTTC. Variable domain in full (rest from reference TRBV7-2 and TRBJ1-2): GAGVSQSPSNKVTEKGKDVELRCDPISGHTALYWYRQSLGQGLEFLIYFQGNSAPDKSGLPSDRFSAERTGGSVSTLTIQRTQQEDSAVYLCASSAGRGYGYTFGSGTRLTVV.

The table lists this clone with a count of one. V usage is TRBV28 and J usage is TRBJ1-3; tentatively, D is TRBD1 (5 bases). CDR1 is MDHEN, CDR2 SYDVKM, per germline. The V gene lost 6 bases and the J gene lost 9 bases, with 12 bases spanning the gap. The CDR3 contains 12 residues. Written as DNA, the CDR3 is TGTGCCAGCAGAAACGCCGGGGGCACCATATATTTT. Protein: CASRNAGGTIYF.

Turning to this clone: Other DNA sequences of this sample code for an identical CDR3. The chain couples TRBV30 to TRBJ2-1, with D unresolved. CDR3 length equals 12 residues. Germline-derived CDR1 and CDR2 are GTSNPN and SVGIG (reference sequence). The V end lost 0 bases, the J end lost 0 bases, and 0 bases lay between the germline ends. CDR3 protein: CAWSVSYNEQFF. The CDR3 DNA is TGTGCCTGGAGTGTCTCCTACAATGAGCAGTTCTTC.

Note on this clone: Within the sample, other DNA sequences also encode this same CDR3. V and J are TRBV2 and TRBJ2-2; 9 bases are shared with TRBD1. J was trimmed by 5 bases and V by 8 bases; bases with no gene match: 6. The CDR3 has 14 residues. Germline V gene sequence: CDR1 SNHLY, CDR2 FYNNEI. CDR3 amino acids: CASGDRVGTGELFF. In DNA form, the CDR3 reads TGTGCCAGCGGGGACAGGGTAGGAACCGGGGAGCTGTTTTTT.

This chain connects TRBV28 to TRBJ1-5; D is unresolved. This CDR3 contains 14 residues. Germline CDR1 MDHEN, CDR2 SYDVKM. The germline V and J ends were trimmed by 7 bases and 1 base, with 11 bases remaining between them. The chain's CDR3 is CASTFSGSNQPQHF. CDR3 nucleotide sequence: TGTGCCAGCACTTTCTCGGGGAGCAATCAGCCCCAGCATTTT.

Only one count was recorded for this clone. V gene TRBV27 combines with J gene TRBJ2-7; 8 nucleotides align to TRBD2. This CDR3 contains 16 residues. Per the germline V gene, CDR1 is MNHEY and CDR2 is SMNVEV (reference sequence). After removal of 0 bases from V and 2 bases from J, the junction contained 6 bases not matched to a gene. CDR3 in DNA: TGTGCCAGCAGTTTATCGGCCAGCGGGGGAGCCTACGAGCAGTACTTC. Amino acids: CASSLSASGGAYEQYF.